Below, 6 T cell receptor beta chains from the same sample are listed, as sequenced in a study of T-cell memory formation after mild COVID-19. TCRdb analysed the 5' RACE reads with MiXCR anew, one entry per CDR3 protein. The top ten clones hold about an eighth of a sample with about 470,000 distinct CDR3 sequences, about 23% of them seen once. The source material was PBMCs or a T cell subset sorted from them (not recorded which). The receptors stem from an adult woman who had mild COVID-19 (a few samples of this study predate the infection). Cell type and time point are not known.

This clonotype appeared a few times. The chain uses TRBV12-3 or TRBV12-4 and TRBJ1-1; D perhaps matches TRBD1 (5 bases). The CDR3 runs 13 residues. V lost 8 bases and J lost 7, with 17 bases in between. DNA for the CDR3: TGTGCCAGCTTACCCAAGGGTGGGGGTGAAGCTTTCTTT. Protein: CASLPKGGGEAFF.

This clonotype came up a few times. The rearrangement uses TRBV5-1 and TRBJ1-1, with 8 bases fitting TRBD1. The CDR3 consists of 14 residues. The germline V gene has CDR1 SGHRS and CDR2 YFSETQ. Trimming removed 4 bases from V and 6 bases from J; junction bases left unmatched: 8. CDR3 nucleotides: TGCGCCAGCAGCCTCGGGCAGGGGGCCTCTGAAGCTTTCTTT. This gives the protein CASSLGQGASEAFF.

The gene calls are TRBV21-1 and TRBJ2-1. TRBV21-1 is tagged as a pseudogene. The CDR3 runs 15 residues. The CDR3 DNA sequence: TGTGCCAGCAGGCTCGGGGTGAGCTCCTACAATGAGCAGTTCTTC. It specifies CASRLGVSSYNEQFF.

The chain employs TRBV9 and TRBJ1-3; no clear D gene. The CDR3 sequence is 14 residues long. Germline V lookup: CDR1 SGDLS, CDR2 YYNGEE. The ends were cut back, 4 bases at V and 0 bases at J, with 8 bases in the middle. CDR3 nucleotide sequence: TGTGCCAGCAGCCGCATCGACTCTGGAAACACCATATATTTT. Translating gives CASSRIDSGNTIYF.

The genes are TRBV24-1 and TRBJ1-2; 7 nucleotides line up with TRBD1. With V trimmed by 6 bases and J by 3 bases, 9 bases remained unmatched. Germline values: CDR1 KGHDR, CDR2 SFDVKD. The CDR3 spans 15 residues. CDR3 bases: TGTGCCACCAGTCCTGGTGACAGGGTTCACTATGGCTACACCTTC. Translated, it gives CATSPGDRVHYGYTF.

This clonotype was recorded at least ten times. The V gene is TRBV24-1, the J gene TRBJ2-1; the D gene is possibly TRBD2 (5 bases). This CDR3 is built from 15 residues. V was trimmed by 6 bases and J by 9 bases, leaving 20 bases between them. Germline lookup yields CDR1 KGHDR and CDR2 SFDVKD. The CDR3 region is CATSSPSLRAGEQFF. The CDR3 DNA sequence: TGTGCCACCAGTTCCCCTAGTTTGAGGGCAGGTGAGCAGTTCTTC.